The clone carrying this T cell receptor beta chain has a count of ten or more. This sample is drawn from a study of blood T cell repertoires in COVID-19. CDR1 MNHEY and CDR2 SVGAGI come from the germline V gene. This CDR3 is built from 16 residues. The ends lost 1 base at V and 5 bases at J; junction bases unmatched: 8. Sequencing was performed with immunoSEQ multiplex PCR; in TCRdb, only in-frame clones are kept and a portion is missing. The sample has 130,000 to 150,000 clones, 75% to 85% seen once. The TCR comes from a human donor with acute or convalescent COVID-19. The donor label of this sample is uncertain. Sequencing input: peripheral blood. V is TRBV6-5 and J is TRBJ2-5; 9 bases match TRBD2. This CDR3 is CASSYFLAGAHETQYF. The DNA for the CDR3 is TGTGCCAGCAGTTACTTCTTAGCGGGGGCCCACGAGACCCAGTACTTC.